The clone carrying this T cell receptor (beta chain) was counted at least ten times. These data come from a study of T cells after yellow fever vaccination. Per germline, CDR1 SQVTM and CDR2 ANQGSEA. With V trimmed by 4 bases and J by 5 bases, 11 bases remained unmatched. The CDR3 extends over 15 amino acids. Study-wide findings and caveats: The booster saw the reappearance of most primary-vaccination clones (about 95% CD4, around 88% CD8).

Template-switching 5'RACE yielded the TCR cDNA; a universal primer site and UMIs were added in the process. TCRdb re-called the 5' RACE reads through MiXCR, storing one row per CDR3 protein. The table lists 11,000 to 15,000 distinct CDR3 sequences, 7.3% of them singletons. J is TRBJ2-3 and V is TRBV29-1; 8 positions agree with TRBD2. Here the sequenced sample was PBMCs, either bulk or a sorted T-cell subset (CD4+, CD8+, memory, or dextramer-sorted; not recorded which), taken on the day of the yellow fever booster vaccination. The origin of this receptor is a man aged 18 to 29 who received the YFV17D yellow fever vaccine. The CDR3 region is CSVAGGGQGIDTQYF. CDR3 DNA sequence: TGCAGCGTTGCCGGGGGGGGCCAGGGTATAGATACGCAGTATTTT.